These 24 T cell receptor beta chains were sequenced from one sample in a study of Graves' ophthalmopathy and Graves' hyperthyroidism. Amplifying from RNA transcripts, the study obtained TCR beta CDR3 regions. RT-PCR with HTBI primers came first, then second-round multiplex PCR. TCRdb re-called the multiplex PCR reads with MiXCR, one entry per CDR3 protein. The repertoire holds hundreds of thousands of distinct CDR3 sequences, with 45% to 55% as singletons. The sample comprised peripheral blood. Receptors were obtained from an adult man with Graves' ophthalmopathy.

The gene calls are TRBV12-3 or TRBV12-4 and TRBJ2-5, with D perhaps matching TRBD1 (6 bases). The CDR3 is 13 amino acids. CDR3: CASGDGTKETQYF. The CDR3 nucleotides read TGTGCTAGTGGTGACGGGACAAAAGAGACCCAGTACTTC.

The chain combines TRBV4-2 with TRBJ1-6, with 9 bases that match TRBD1. The CDR3 is 15 residues long. J lost 9 bases, V lost 6 bases, and 9 bases had no gene match. Germline V CDR1 and CDR2: LGHNA, YNFKEQ. The CDR3 protein is CASRNRQGVGSPLHF. CDR3 DNA: TGTGCCAGCAGAAATCGACAGGGGGTGGGTTCACCCCTCCACTTT.

Only a few counts were recorded for this clonotype. The chain joins TRBV10-3 to TRBJ2-5, with 11 bases matching TRBD2. The germline V gene has CDR1 ENHRY and CDR2 SYGVKD. The CDR3 length is 14 residues. V shed 4 bases, J shed 5 bases, and the junction held 3 bases outside the gene matches. The CDR3, as DNA: TGTGCCATCAGTGCTGCTAGCGGGGGGGAGACCCAGTACTTC. Protein product: CAISAASGGETQYF.

This clonotype was picked up many times. The chain joins TRBV29-1 to TRBJ1-1; no clear D gene. V was cut by 5 bases and J by 3 bases, with 10 bases left in between. The CDR3 consists of 12 residues. Germline lookup yields CDR1 SQVTM and CDR2 ANQGSEA. The CDR3 region has the DNA TGCAGCGTTATAGATAGGGACACTGAAGCTTTCTTT. Residues: CSVIDRDTEAFF.

This clonotype was recorded once. The gene calls are TRBV29-1 and TRBJ1-2; 8 bases are shared with TRBD1. This CDR3 spans 13 amino acids. The germline V gene has CDR1 SQVTM and CDR2 ANQGSEA. V was clipped by 3 bases and J by 7 bases; unmatched bases: 7. The CDR3 nucleotides are TGCAGCGTTGAGGAGCAGGGGGCGCTTGGCTACACCTTC. It encodes CSVEEQGALGYTF.

V usage is TRBV7-9 and J usage is TRBJ2-7, with TRBD2 matching over 12 bases. This CDR3 is built from 14 residues. V lost 5 bases to trimming and J lost 5 bases; unmatched junction nucleotides: 4. Germline V gene lookup returns CDR1 SEHNR and CDR2 FQNEAQ (reference sequence). CDR3 coding DNA: TGTGCCAGCAGCCCTAGCGGGAGGGCCAACGAGCAGTACTTC. Its translation is CASSPSGRANEQYF.

V usage is TRBV11-2 and J usage is TRBJ1-2, with D hard to call. Germline V gene data show CDR1 as SGHAT and CDR2 as FQNNGV. The CDR3 spans 16 residues. The ends were cut back, 5 bases at V and 4 bases at J, with 20 bases in the middle. The CDR3 nucleotides are TGTGCCAGCAGCCAAGAGACCGGTCTCGAAAGCTATGGCTACACCTTC. Residues: CASSQETGLESYGYTF.

This clonotype was seen ten or more times. The chain joins TRBV2 to TRBJ1-5; maybe TRBD1 (6 bases). Trimming cost V 3 bases and J 6 bases, with 15 bases left between them. The germline V gene encodes CDR1 SNHLY and CDR2 FYNNEI. The CDR3 is 15 amino acids. In DNA form, the CDR3 reads TGTGCCAGCAGTGATGAAACAGGGCAGGCTCAGCCCCAGCATTTT. It encodes CASSDETGQAQPQHF.

This clonotype was counted between two and nine times. The CDR3 reads CASSSSWSANQPQHF. CDR3 nucleotide sequence: TGTGCCAGCAGTTCGTCCTGGAGCGCCAATCAGCCCCAGCATTTT. The chain links TRBV28 to TRBJ1-5; the D is unclear. Looked up from germline, CDR1 is MDHEN and CDR2 is SYDVKM. The CDR3 runs 15 residues. V lost 4 bases and J 3 bases, leaving 13 bases between the germline ends.

This clonotype turned up a few times. This chain joins TRBV9 and TRBJ2-7, with 9 positions matching TRBD1. Germline lookup yields CDR1 SGDLS and CDR2 YYNGEE. V shed 3 bases, J shed 2 bases, and the junction held 6 bases outside the gene matches. CDR3 length: 15 residues. CDR3 bases: TGTGCCAGCAGCGGACCAAGACAGGGGGCCTACGAGCAGTACTTC. Protein: CASSGPRQGAYEQYF.

The rearrangement links TRBV5-5 to TRBJ1-5, with 11 bases that match TRBD1. Trimming removed 4 bases from V and 3 bases from J; junction bases left unmatched: 6. Germline lookup yields CDR1 SGHKS and CDR2 YYEKEE (reference sequence). This CDR3 comprises 16 residues. The DNA of the CDR3 is TGTGCCAGCAGCCCCCGGGACAGGGGGGACAATCAGCCCCAGCATTTT. As protein: CASSPRDRGDNQPQHF.

This clonotype was found a few times. The V and J genes are TRBV7-9 and TRBJ2-7, with 7 bases fitting TRBD1. This CDR3 has 16 amino acids. CDR1 and CDR2 (germline): SEHNR, FQNEAQ (reference sequence). The junction had 10 bases not matched to a gene; V was cut back by 5 bases and J by 0 bases. CDR3 bases: TGTGCCAGCAGCGCGTTGGACAGGCCGAGCTCCTACGAGCAGTACTTC. Amino acids: CASSALDRPSSYEQYF.

The gene calls are TRBV12-5 and TRBJ2-5; 10 bases agree with TRBD2. CDR1 is LGHNT and CDR2 is FRNRAP in the germline V gene. Trimming at V came to 1 base and at J to 5 bases, leaving 7 bases not matched to a gene. The CDR3 covers 16 residues. The CDR3 loop is CASGLAGLADGETQYF. The DNA for the CDR3 is TGTGCTAGTGGTTTGGCTGGACTAGCGGATGGGGAGACCCAGTACTTC.

This chain links TRBV5-4 with TRBJ2-7; TRBD2 agrees at 8 bases. The CDR3 has 13 residues. Germline values: CDR1 SGHNT, CDR2 YYREEE (reference sequence). The V and J ends lost 3 bases and 4 bases, in that order; junction bases with no gene match: 3. CDR3 amino acids: CASSSQREYEQYF. The CDR3 DNA sequence: TGTGCCAGCAGCTCCCAGCGGGAGTACGAGCAGTACTTC.

As to this clonotype: At one boundary the junction diverges from the germline segment, which might be a read error. The rearrangement uses TRBV29-1 and TRBJ2-7; D uncertain. CDR3 size: 13 residues. CDR1 SQVTM and CDR2 ANQGSEA come from the germline V gene. The CDR3, as DNA: TGCAGCGTTGAGGGCGGAATCTCCCACGAGCAGTACTTC. Residues: CSVEGGISHEQYF.

The chain has TRBV6-5 and TRBJ1-5; D gene uncertain. Germline V gives CDR1 MNHEY, CDR2 SVGAGI. V was cut by 6 bases and J by 0 bases, with 15 bases left in between. This CDR3 has 16 residues. The CDR3 region is CASSPPPGYSNQPQHF. The CDR3 DNA follows: TGTGCCAGCAGCCCCCCGCCAGGCTATAGCAATCAGCCCCAGCATTTT.

The chain couples TRBV20-1 to TRBJ2-7; the match to TRBD2 covers 7 bases. CDR1 and CDR2 (germline): DFQATT, SNEGSKA (reference sequence). The length of the CDR3 is 14 residues. V gave up 1 base and J gave up 2 bases; unmatched junction bases: 5. The CDR3 DNA is TGCAGTGCTAGAGGGGGAGGGAGGGCCTACGAGCAGTACTTC. As protein: CSARGGGRAYEQYF.

This clonotype was seen a few times. The chain has TRBV7-9 and TRBJ1-2; D remains unclear. Germline V gives CDR1 SEHNR, CDR2 FQNEAQ (reference sequence). V was shortened by 5 bases and J by 2 bases, with 15 bases between the two germline ends. The CDR3 runs 15 residues. CDR3 nucleotides: TGTGCCAGCAGCCCAGTGAATCGCAAGAACTATGGCTACACCTTC. Its translation is CASSPVNRKNYGYTF.

This clonotype occurred many times. The chain has TRBV24-1 and TRBJ1-2; D gene unclear. The V and J ends lost 3 bases and 5 bases respectively, with 9 bases between them. CDR3 length: 13 amino acids. Germline V lookup: CDR1 KGHDR, CDR2 SFDVKD. The CDR3 here is CATSDHGRYGYTF. The DNA of the CDR3 is TGTGCCACCAGTGATCACGGAAGGTATGGCTACACCTTC.

The rearrangement links TRBV6-6 to TRBJ2-7; D may correspond to TRBD1 or TRBD2 (5 bases each). Germline CDR1 is MNHNY and CDR2 is SVGAGI (reference sequence). V lost 5 bases to trimming and J lost 3 bases, with 20 bases between them. CDR3 length: 16 amino acids. CDR3 sequence reads: CASSEAGTHRDYEQYF. CDR3 bases: TGTGCCAGCAGTGAAGCCGGGACCCATCGGGACTACGAGCAGTACTTC.

This clonotype was detected only a few times. V and J are TRBV19 and TRBJ1-5; unclear D gene. Germline V lookup: CDR1 LNHDA, CDR2 SQIVND (reference sequence). The CDR3 covers 18 residues. V lost 3 bases and J lost 7, with 25 bases in between. In DNA form, the CDR3 reads TGTGCCAGTAGTATCCGTGGGAAGCCCGGGAGGAGGCCGCAGCCCCAGCATTTT. Residues: CASSIRGKPGRRPQPQHF.

There are a few counts of this clonotype. The chain couples TRBV7-6 to TRBJ2-7; TRBD1 matches 7 bases. The V gene end was trimmed by 8 bases and the J gene end by 0 bases; junction bases not matched to a gene: 10. Germline CDR1 and CDR2: SGHVS and FNYEAQ. The CDR3 loop spans 15 amino acids. CDR3 loop: CASSFGGQSSYEQYF. CDR3 DNA sequence: TGTGCCAGCTCTTTTGGGGGACAGAGCTCCTACGAGCAGTACTTC.

The DNA for the CDR3 is TGTGCCAGCAGCCAAGATGAGGTCACTGAAGCTTTCTTT. Translation: CASSQDEVTEAFF. The gene calls are TRBV4-2 and TRBJ1-1; no reliable D call. This CDR3 comprises 13 residues. CDR1 and CDR2 (germline): LGHNA, YNFKEQ. Trimming removed 0 bases from V and 4 bases from J, with 6 bases in between.

This clonotype was seen only a few times. V is TRBV7-9 and J is TRBJ2-5, with D hard to call. CDR1 and CDR2 from the germline V gene are SEHNR and FQNEAQ (reference sequence). The CDR3 runs to 13 residues. Trimming removed 4 bases from V and 9 bases from J, with 15 bases in between. The CDR3, as DNA: TGTGCCAGCAGCTCCATCAGACACCCATCCCAGTACTTC. Amino acids: CASSSIRHPSQYF. Complete variable domain (other parts from reference TRBV7-9 and TRBJ2-5): DTGVSQNPRHKITKRGQNVTFRCDPISEHNRLYWYRQTLGQGPEFLTYFQNEAQLEKSRLLSDRFSAERPKGSFSTLEIQRTEQGDSAMYLCASSSIRHPSQYFGPGTRLLVL.